A selection of T cell receptor beta chains follows, all from one sample in a study of OX40 agonist ivuxolimab in advanced cancers. Produced via immunoSEQ multiplex PCR; TCRdb's table is partial and in-frame only. This sample has approximately 59,000 clones, with approximately 90% found just once. Sequences were derived from CD4+ or CD8+ T cells sorted from blood, sampled in a trial of the OX40 agonist ivuxolimab. These receptor sequences come from an adult with an advanced solid tumor such as melanoma, head and neck, liver or kidney cancer. Both conserved end residues are part of each CDR3. Fields, in order: CDR3 protein, CDR3 DNA, J gene, clone size, V gene, D gene. D genes are given only for firm matches. Clone size is shown for a subset of rows, as once, few, many or a class of expanded clone.

cdr3_aa: CASRETGTGANVLTF
cdr3_nt: TGTGCCAGCAGGGAGACAGGAACTGGGGCCAACGTCCTGACTTTC
j_call: TRBJ2-6
clone_size: NA
v_call: TRBV28
d_call: NA

cdr3_aa: CASSPLRGYDRGVPGELFF
cdr3_nt: TGTGCCAGCAGCCCTCTCCGAGGCTACGACAGGGGGGTCCCCGGGGAGCTGTTTTTT
j_call: TRBJ2-2
clone_size: NA
v_call: TRBV21-1
d_call: NA

cdr3_aa: CASSQETGLLSYEQYF
cdr3_nt: TGCGCCAGCAGCCAAGAGACAGGGTTATTATCCTACGAGCAGTACTTC
j_call: TRBJ2-7
clone_size: NA
v_call: TRBV4-1
d_call: TRBD1

cdr3_aa: CATSRDHGEYTQYF
cdr3_nt: TGTGCCACCAGCAGAGATCACGGAGAGTATACGCAGTATTTT
j_call: TRBJ2-3
clone_size: NA
v_call: TRBV15
d_call: NA

cdr3_aa: CAWSVARSTDTQYF
cdr3_nt: TGTGCCTGGAGTGTCGCCAGGAGCACAGATACGCAGTATTTT
j_call: TRBJ2-3
clone_size: NA
v_call: TRBV30
d_call: NA

cdr3_aa: CASSPRLGSGETQYF
cdr3_nt: TGTGCCAGCAGTCCCCGCCTGGGGTCAGGAGAGACCCAGTACTTC
j_call: TRBJ2-5
clone_size: once
v_call: TRBV28
d_call: NA

cdr3_aa: CASTPQERWSEQYF
cdr3_nt: TGTGCCAGCACCCCCCAGGAGAGGTGGTCCGAGCAGTACTTC
j_call: TRBJ2-7
clone_size: NA
v_call: TRBV28
d_call: NA

cdr3_aa: CASTPGRGNYNEQFF
cdr3_nt: TGTGCCAGCACCCCCGGTAGGGGGAACTACAATGAGCAGTTCTTC
j_call: TRBJ2-1
clone_size: few
v_call: TRBV7-8
d_call: NA

cdr3_aa: CASSDRWSSYEQYF
cdr3_nt: TGTGCCAGCAGCGACAGATGGAGCTCCTACGAGCAGTACTTC
j_call: TRBJ2-7
clone_size: few
v_call: TRBV6-6
d_call: NA

cdr3_aa: CASRVARHYYGYTF
cdr3_nt: TGTGCCAGCAGGGTGGCCCGACACTACTATGGCTACACCTTC
j_call: TRBJ1-2
clone_size: once
v_call: TRBV2
d_call: NA

cdr3_aa: CASSYAGGQIYEQYF
cdr3_nt: TGTGCCAGCAGTTACGCGGGAGGCCAAATCTACGAGCAGTACTTC
j_call: TRBJ2-7
clone_size: NA
v_call: TRBV6-5
d_call: TRBD2

cdr3_aa: CASSDRGRIEKLFF
cdr3_nt: TGTGCCAGCAGTGACAGGGGGCGGATCGAAAAACTGTTTTTT
j_call: TRBJ1-4
clone_size: NA
v_call: TRBV25-1
d_call: TRBD1